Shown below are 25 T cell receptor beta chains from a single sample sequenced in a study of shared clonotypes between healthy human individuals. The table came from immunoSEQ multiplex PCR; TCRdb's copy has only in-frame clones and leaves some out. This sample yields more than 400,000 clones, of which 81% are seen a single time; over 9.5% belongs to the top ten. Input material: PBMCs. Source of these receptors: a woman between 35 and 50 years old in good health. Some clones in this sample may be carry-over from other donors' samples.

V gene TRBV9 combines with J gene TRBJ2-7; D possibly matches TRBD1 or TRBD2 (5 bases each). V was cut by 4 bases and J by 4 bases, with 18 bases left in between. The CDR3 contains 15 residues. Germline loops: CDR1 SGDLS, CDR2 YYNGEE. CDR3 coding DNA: TGTGCCAGCAGCCCCCACGAGGGGCAAATATACGAGCAGTACTTC. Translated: CASSPHEGQIYEQYF.

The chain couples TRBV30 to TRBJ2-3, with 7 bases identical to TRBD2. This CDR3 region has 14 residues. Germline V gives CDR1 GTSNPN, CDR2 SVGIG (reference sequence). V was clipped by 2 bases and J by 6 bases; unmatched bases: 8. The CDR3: CAWSPGGGVDTQYF. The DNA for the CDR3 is TGTGCCTGGAGTCCGGGTGGGGGGGTCGATACGCAGTATTTT.

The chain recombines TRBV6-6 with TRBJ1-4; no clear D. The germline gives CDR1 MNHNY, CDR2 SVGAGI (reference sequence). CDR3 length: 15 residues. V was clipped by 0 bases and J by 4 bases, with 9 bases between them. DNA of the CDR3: TGTGCCAGCAGTTACTCGAGGGTACGTAATGAAAAACTGTTTTTT. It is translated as CASSYSRVRNEKLFF.

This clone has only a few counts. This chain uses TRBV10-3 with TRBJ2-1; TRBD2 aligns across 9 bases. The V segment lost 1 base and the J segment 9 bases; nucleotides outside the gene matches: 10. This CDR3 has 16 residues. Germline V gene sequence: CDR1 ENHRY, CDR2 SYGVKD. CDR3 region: CAISEWAGGGSSEQFF. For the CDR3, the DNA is TGTGCCATCAGTGAGTGGGCGGGAGGGGGAAGTAGTGAGCAGTTCTTC.

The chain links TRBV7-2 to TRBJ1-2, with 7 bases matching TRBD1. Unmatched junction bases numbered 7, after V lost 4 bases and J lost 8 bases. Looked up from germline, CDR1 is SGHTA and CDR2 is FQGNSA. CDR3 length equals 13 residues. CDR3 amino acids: CASSSDRVGGYTF. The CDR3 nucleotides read TGTGCCAGCAGCTCCGACAGGGTTGGAGGCTACACCTTC.

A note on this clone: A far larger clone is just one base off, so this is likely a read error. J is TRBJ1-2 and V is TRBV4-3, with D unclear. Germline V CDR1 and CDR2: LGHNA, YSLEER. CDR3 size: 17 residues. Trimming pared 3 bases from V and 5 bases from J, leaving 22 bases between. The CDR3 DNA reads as TGCGCCAGCAGCCACATCCCGACGGTGGTCATGGGGTATGGCTACACCTTC. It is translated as CASSHIPTVVMGYGYTF.

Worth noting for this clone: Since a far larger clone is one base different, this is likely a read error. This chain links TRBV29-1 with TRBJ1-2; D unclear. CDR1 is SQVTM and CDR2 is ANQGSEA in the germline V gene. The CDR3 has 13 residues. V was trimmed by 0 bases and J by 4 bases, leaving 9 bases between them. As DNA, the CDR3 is TGCAGCGTTGAAGATAGCTCCATCTATGGCTACACCTTC. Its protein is CSVEDSSIYGYTF.

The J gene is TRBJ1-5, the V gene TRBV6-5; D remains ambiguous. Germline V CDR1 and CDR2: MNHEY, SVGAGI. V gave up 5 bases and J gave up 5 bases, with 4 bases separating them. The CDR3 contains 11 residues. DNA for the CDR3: TGTGCCAGCAGTGAACATCAGCCCCAGCATTTT. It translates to CASSEHQPQHF.

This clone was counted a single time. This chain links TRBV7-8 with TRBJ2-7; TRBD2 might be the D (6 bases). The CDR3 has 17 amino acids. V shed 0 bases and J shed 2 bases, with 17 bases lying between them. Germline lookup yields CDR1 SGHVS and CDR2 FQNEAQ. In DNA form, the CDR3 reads TGTGCCAGCAGCTTAGCGACAGCTCAGAGGAGGGCCTACGAGCAGTACTTC. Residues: CASSLATAQRRAYEQYF.

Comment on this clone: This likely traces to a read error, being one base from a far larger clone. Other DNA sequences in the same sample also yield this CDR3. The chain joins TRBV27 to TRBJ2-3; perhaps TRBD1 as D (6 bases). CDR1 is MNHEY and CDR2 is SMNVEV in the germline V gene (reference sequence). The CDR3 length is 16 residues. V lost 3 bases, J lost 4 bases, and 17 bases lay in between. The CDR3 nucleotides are TGTGCCAGCAGTTTTTCCCTAGACAGGAGGCCAGATACGCAGTATTTT. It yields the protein CASSFSLDRRPDTQYF.

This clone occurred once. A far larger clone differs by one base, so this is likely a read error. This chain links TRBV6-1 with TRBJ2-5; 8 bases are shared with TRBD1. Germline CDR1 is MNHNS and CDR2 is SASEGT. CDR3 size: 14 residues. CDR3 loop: CSSTLDREWETQYF. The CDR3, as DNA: TGTTCCAGCACCCTGGACAGGGAATGGGAGACCCAGTACTTC.

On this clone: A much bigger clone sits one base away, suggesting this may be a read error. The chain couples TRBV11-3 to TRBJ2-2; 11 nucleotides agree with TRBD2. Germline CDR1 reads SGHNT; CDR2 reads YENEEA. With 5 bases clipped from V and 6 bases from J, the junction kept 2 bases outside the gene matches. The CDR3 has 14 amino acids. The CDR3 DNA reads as TGTGCCAGCAGCACGGGACTAGCGGCCGGGGAGCTGTTTTTT. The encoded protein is CASSTGLAAGELFF.

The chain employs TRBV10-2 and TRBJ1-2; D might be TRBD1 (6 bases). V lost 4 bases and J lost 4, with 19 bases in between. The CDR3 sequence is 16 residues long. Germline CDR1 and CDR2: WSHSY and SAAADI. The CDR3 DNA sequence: TGCGCCAGCAGTGGGGCCCCACAGGGTTTGAGCTATGGCTACACCTTC. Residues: CASSGAPQGLSYGYTF.

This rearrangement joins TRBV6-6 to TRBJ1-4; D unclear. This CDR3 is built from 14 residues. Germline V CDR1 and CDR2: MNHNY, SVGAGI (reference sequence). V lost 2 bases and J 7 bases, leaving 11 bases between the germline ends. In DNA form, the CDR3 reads TGTGCCAGCAGTTACGAGGGTAACCGTGAAAAACTGTTTTTT. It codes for CASSYEGNREKLFF.

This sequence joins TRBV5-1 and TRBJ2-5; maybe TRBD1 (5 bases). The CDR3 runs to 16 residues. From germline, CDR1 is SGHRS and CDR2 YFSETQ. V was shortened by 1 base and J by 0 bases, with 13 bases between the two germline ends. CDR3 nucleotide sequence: TGCGCCAGCAGCTTGTTGGGGCTAGGGAACCAAGAGACCCAGTACTTC. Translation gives CASSLLGLGNQETQYF.

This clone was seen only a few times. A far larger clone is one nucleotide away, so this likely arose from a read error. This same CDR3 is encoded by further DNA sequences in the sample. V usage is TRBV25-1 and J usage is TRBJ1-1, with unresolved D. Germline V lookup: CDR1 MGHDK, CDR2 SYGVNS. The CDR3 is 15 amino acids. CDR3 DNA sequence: TGTGCCAGCAGTGAATGGAATCTGGGTTCCACTGAGGCTTTCTTT. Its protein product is CASSEWNLGSTEAFF.

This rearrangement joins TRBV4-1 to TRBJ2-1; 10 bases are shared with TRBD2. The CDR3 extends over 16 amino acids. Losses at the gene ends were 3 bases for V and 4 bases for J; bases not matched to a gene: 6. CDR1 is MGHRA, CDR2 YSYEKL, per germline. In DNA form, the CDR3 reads TGCGCCAGCAGCCATCCGAGCGGGAGGGTTTACAATGAGCAGTTCTTC. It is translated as CASSHPSGRVYNEQFF.

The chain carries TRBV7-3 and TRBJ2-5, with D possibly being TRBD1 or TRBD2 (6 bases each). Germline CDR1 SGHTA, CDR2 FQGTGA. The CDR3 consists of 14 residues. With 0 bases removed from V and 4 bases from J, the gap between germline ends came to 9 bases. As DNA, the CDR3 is TGTGCCAGCAGCTTAACGGGGGGCACAGAGACCCAGTACTTC. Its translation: CASSLTGGTETQYF.

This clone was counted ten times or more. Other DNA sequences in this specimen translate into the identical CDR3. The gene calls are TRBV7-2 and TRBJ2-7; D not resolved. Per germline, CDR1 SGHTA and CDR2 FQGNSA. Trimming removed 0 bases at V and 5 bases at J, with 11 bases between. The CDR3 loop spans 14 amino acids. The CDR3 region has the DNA TGTGCCAGCAGCTTAGCAAGAGCTTTCAACGAGCAGTACTTC. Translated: CASSLARAFNEQYF.

The CDR3 DNA reads as TGTGCCAGTAGCAATCCGGGAACCAACACTGAAGCTTTCTTT. Translated, it gives CASSNPGTNTEAFF. V and J are TRBV19 and TRBJ1-1; D is unclear. CDR3 length equals 14 residues. The ends were cut back, 6 bases at V and 2 bases at J, with 13 bases in the middle. CDR1 and CDR2 (germline): LNHDA, SQIVND (reference sequence).

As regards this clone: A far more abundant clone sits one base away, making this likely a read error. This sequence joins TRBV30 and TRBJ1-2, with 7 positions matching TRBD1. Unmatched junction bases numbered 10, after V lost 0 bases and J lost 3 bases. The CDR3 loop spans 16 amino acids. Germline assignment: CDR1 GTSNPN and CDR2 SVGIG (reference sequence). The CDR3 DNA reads TGTGCCTGGAGTGTCAACCTACAGGGGACTCACTATGGCTACACCTTC. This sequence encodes CAWSVNLQGTHYGYTF.

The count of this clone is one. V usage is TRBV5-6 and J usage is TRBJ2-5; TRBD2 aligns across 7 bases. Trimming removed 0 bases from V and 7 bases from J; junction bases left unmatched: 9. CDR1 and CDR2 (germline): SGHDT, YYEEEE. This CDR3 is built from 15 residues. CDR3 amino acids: CASSLVAGVEGTQYF. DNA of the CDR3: TGTGCCAGCAGCTTGGTGGCGGGAGTGGAGGGGACCCAGTACTTC.

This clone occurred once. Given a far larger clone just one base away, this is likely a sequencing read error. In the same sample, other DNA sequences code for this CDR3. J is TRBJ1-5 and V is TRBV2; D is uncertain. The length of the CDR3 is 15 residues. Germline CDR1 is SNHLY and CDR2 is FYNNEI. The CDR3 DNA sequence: TGCGCCAGCAGTGGCCTGTTAGTAAGCAATCAGCCCCAGCATTTT. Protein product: CASSGLLVSNQPQHF.

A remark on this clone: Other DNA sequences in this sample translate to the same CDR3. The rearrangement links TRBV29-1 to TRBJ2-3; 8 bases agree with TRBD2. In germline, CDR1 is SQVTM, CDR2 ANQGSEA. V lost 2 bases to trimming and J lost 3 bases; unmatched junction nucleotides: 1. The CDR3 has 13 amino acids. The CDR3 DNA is TGCAGCGTTGAACTAGCGGGTACAGATACGCAGTATTTT. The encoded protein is CSVELAGTDTQYF.

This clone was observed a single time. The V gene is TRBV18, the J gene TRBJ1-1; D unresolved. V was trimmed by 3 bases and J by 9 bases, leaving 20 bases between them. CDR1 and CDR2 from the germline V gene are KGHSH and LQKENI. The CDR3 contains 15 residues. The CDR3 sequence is CASSPLPGSTAKAFF. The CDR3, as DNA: TGTGCCAGCTCACCCCTCCCGGGCTCCACAGCTAAAGCTTTCTTT.